This T cell receptor (beta chain) is drawn from a study of shared clonotypes between healthy human individuals. Positive CCR7 selection of CD45RO-negative cells yielded the naive CD8 cells, and terminally differentiated effector memory CD45RA+ cells were excluded. This CDR3 has 17 residues. Germline CDR1 and CDR2: SGHAT and FQNNGV. The V segment lost 1 base and the J segment 3 bases; nucleotides outside the gene matches: 12. This table comes from immunoSEQ multiplex PCR, and its TCRdb copy is limited to in-frame clones, with some not included. The sample shows around 1.9 million clones, more than 85% of them seen only once.

Sequenced material: naive CD8+ T cells from PBMCs. The chain employs TRBV11-2 and TRBJ2-7; 7 bases line up with TRBD2. The sequence came from a man aged 18 to 35 in good health. Some clones in this sample may be carry-over from other donors' samples. CDR3 sequence reads: CASSLAPPGLLIYEQYF. The CDR3 coding sequence is TGTGCCAGCAGCTTAGCCCCCCCGGGACTACTAATCTACGAGCAGTACTTC.